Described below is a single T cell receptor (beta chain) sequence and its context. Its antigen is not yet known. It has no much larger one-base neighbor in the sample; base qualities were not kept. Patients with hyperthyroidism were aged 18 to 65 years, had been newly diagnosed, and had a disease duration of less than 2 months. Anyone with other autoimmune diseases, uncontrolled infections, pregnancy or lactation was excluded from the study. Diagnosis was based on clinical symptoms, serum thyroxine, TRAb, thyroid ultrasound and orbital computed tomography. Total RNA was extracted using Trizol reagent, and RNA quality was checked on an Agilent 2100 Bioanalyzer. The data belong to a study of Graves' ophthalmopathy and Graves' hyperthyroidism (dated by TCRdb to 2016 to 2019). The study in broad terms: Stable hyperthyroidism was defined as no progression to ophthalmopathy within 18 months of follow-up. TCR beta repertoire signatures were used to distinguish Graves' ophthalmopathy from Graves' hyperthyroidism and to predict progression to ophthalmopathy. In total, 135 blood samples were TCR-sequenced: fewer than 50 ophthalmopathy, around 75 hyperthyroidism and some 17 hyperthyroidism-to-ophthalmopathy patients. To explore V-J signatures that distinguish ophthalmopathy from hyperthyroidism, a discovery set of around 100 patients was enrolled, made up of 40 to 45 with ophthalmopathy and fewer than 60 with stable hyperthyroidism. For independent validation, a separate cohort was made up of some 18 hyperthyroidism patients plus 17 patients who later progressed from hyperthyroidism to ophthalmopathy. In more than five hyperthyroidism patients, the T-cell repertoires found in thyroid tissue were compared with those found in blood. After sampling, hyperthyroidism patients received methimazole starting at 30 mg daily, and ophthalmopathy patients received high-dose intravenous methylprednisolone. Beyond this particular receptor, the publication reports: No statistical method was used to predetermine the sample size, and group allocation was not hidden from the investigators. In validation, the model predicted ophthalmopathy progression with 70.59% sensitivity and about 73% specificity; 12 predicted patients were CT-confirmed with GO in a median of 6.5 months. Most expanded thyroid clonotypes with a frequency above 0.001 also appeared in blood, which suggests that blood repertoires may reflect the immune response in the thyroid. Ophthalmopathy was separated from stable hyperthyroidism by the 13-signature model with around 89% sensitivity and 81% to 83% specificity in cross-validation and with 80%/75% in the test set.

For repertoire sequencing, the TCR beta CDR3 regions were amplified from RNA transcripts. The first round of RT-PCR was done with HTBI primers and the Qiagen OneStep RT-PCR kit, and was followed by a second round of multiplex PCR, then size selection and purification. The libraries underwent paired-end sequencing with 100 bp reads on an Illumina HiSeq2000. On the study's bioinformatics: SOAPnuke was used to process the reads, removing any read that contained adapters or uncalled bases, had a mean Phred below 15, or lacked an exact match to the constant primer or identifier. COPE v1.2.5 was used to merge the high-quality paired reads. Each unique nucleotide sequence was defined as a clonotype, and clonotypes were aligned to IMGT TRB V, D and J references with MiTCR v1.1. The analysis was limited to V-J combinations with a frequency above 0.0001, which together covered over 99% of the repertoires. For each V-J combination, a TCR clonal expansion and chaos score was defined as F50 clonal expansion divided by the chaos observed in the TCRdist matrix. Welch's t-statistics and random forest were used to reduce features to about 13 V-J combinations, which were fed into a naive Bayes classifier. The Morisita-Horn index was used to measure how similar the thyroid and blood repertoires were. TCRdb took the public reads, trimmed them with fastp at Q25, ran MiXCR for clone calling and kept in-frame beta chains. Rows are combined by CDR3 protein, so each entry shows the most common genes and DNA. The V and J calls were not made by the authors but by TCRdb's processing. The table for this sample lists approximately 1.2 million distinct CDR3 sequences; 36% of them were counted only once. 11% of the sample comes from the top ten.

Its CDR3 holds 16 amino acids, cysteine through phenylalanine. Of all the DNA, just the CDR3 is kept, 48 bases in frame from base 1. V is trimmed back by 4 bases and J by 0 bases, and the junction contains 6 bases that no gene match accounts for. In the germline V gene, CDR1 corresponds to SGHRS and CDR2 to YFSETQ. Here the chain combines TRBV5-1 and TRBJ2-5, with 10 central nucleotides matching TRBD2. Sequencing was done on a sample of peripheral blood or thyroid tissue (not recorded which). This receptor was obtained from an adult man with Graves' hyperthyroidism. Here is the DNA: TGCGCCAGCAGCGTCGGACTAGCGGCAAACCAAGAGACCCAGTACTTC. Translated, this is CASSVGLAANQETQYF.